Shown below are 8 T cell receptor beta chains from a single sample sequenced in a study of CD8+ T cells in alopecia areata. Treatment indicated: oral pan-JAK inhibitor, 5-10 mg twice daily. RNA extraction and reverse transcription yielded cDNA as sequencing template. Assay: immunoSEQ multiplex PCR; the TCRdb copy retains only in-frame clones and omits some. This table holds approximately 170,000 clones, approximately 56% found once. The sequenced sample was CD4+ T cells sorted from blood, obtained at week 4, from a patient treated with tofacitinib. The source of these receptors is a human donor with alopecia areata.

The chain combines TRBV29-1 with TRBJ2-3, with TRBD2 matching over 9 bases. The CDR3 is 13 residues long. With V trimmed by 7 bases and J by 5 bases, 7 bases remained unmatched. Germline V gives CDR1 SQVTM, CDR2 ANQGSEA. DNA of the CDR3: TGCAGCGAAAGCGGGAGGCTATTAGATACGCAGTATTTT. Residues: CSESGRLLDTQYF.

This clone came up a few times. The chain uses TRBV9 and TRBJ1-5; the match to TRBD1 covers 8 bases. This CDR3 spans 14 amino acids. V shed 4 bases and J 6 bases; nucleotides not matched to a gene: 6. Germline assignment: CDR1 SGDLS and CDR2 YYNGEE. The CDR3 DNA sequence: TGTGCCAGCAGCCAAGGGACAGGCGGTCAGCCCCAGCATTTT. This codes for CASSQGTGGQPQHF.

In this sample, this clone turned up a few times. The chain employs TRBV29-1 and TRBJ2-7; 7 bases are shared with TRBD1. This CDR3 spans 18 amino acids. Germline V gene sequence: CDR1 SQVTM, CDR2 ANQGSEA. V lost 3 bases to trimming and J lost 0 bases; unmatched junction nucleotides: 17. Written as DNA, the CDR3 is TGCAGCGTTGAGAATCGTTTGTTTGGGGACAGAAACTCCTACGAGCAGTACTTC. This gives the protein CSVENRLFGDRNSYEQYF.

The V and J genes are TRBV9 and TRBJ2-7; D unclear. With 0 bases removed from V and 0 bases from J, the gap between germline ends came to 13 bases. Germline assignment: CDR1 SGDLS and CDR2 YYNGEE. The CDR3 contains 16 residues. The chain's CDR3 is CASSVGLSVSSYEQYF. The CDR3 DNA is TGTGCCAGCAGCGTAGGTCTGTCGGTCAGCTCCTACGAGCAGTACTTC.

CDR3 region: CASSTGRDYGYTF. The CDR3 region has the DNA TGTGCCAGCTCTACAGGGCGGGACTATGGCTACACCTTC. This chain connects TRBV18 to TRBJ1-2, with D possibly being TRBD1 (6 bases). Germline V gene data show CDR1 as KGHSH and CDR2 as LQKENI. V was clipped by 6 bases and J by 3 bases, with 11 bases between them. This CDR3 comprises 13 residues.

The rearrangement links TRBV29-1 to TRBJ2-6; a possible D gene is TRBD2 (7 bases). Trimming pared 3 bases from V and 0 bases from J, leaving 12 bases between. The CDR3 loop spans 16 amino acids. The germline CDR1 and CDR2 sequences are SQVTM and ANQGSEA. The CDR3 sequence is CSVDSGGASGANVLTF. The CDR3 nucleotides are TGCAGCGTTGACAGTGGGGGGGCCTCTGGGGCCAACGTCCTGACTTTC.

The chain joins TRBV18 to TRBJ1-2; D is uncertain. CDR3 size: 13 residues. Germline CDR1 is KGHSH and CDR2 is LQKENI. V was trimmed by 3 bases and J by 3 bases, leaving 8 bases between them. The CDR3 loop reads CASSPQVDYGYTF. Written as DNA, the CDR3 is TGTGCCAGCTCACCCCAGGTTGACTATGGCTACACCTTC.

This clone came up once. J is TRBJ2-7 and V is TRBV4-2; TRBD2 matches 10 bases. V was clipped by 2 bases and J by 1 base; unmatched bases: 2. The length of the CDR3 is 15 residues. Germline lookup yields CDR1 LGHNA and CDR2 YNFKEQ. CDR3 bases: TGTGCCAGCAGCCAAATACTAGCGGGGTCCTACGAGCAGTACTTC. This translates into CASSQILAGSYEQYF.